The 25 T cell receptor beta chains below come from one sample, sequenced in a study of T cell responses to AZD1222 COVID-19 vaccine. Here immunoSEQ multiplex PCR was the method, and the copy in TCRdb shows in-frame clones only, minus some. The sample includes more than 50,000 clones, 89% seen only once; the top ten take 1.5% to 2.5%. The specimen comprised peripheral blood, sampled on day 0 of AZD1222 vaccination. All receptors come from an adult in good health.

The V gene is TRBV2, the J gene TRBJ2-2; 8 nucleotides match TRBD1. V dropped 6 bases and J dropped 2; count of bases not matched to a gene: 11. Per germline, CDR1 SNHLY and CDR2 FYNNEI. This CDR3 is 17 amino acids long. Here the CDR3 reads CASRGSRDRPNTGELFF. CDR3 in DNA: TGTGCCAGCAGGGGGTCCCGGGACAGGCCTAACACCGGGGAGCTGTTTTTT.

The V gene is TRBV21-1, the J gene TRBJ2-7; the table's D call, TRBD2, was not checked against the DNA. TRBV21-1 is a known pseudogene. The CDR3 loop spans 21 amino acids. CDR3 DNA: TGTGCCAGCAGCAGGGGGACAGGGGCCGGGACTAGCGGGAGGGCCCTCCACGAGCAGTACTTC. Encoded protein: CASSRGTGAGTSGRALHEQYF.

This chain uses TRBV28 with TRBJ2-7; 10 nucleotides align to TRBD2. CDR3 length equals 15 residues. V shed 4 bases and J 5 bases; nucleotides not matched to a gene: 8. From germline, CDR1 is MDHEN and CDR2 SYDVKM. The CDR3 coding sequence is TGTGCCAGCAGTTGGGGAGCGGGAGGGCCCCACGAGCAGTACTTC. Amino acids: CASSWGAGGPHEQYF.

J is TRBJ1-5 and V is TRBV6-5; 7 bases fit TRBD1. This CDR3 comprises 13 residues. V lost 7 bases and J lost 9; bases outside the gene matches: 9. Germline CDR1 is MNHEY and CDR2 is SVGAGI. The CDR3 region is CASTLEGAVPQHF. The CDR3 region has the DNA TGTGCCAGCACCCTTGAGGGGGCGGTGCCCCAGCATTTT.

V gene TRBV9 combines with J gene TRBJ1-2, with D tentatively TRBD1 (6 bases). V lost 0 bases and J 7 bases, leaving 16 bases between the germline ends. The CDR3 spans 15 residues. The germline CDR1 and CDR2 sequences are SGDLS and YYNGEE. The DNA for the CDR3 is TGTGCCAGCAGCGTAGAGGTGGGGGGGGCAGGTGGCTACACCTTC. Translated: CASSVEVGGAGGYTF.

The V gene is TRBV19, the J gene TRBJ1-1, with 8 bases matching TRBD1. Germline assignment: CDR1 LNHDA and CDR2 SQIVND (reference sequence). V was clipped by 0 bases and J by 5 bases; unmatched bases: 17. This CDR3 spans 19 amino acids. For the CDR3, the DNA is TGTGCCAGTAGTATAGATCGTAGGGCGCAGGGGGCGCGGAAAACTGAAGCTTTCTTT. This translates into CASSIDRRAQGARKTEAFF.

This clone appeared once. V usage is TRBV6-2 or TRBV6-3 and J usage is TRBJ2-7; D may be TRBD1 or TRBD2 (5 bases each). Germline V CDR1 and CDR2: MNHEY, SVGEGT. V was pared by 5 bases and J by 3 bases, with 17 bases between. The CDR3 is 15 residues long. CDR3 in amino acids: CASSPHGTQIYEQYF. The DNA of the CDR3 is TGTGCCAGCAGTCCACACGGGACCCAGATCTACGAGCAGTACTTC.

The V gene is TRBV10-2, the J gene TRBJ2-3; 8 bases fit TRBD2. The CDR3 runs 18 residues. V was clipped by 6 bases and J by 3 bases; unmatched bases: 17. CDR1 is WSHSY, CDR2 SAAADI, per germline. Here the CDR3 reads CASRVGLAGIARTDTQYF. In nucleotides, the CDR3 is TGCGCCAGCAGGGTTGGGCTAGCGGGCATCGCACGGACAGATACGCAGTATTTT.

The rearrangement uses TRBV7-9 and TRBJ1-4; 8 nucleotides align to TRBD1. This CDR3 is built from 14 residues. Trimming at V came to 5 bases and at J to 4 bases, leaving 3 bases not matched to a gene. Germline V gene data show CDR1 as SEHNR and CDR2 as FQNEAQ (reference sequence). For the CDR3, the DNA is TGTGCCAGCAGCCTCGACAGGGGTAATGAAAAACTGTTTTTT. This translates into CASSLDRGNEKLFF.

The J gene is TRBJ2-5, the V gene TRBV5-1, with 7 bases matching TRBD1. V gave up 4 bases and J gave up 2 bases; unmatched junction bases: 2. This CDR3 is 13 amino acids long. Germline values: CDR1 SGHRS, CDR2 YFSETQ. The CDR3 sequence: CASSPGGQETQYF. The CDR3 bases are TGCGCCAGCAGCCCAGGGGGACAAGAGACCCAGTACTTC.

The chain couples TRBV9 to TRBJ2-3, with 9 bases fitting TRBD1. There are 16 residues in the CDR3. Germline loops: CDR1 SGDLS, CDR2 YYNGEE. The ends lost 0 bases at V and 2 bases at J; junction bases unmatched: 4. The chain's CDR3 is CASSVAGTGITDTQYF. The CDR3 nucleotides read TGTGCCAGCAGCGTAGCCGGGACAGGGATCACAGATACGCAGTATTTT.

The chain couples TRBV5-1 to TRBJ2-5; D perhaps matches TRBD1 (5 bases). Trimming left V 3 bases short and J 6 bases short, with 12 bases between. The CDR3 contains 13 residues. The germline V gene encodes CDR1 SGHRS and CDR2 YFSETQ. Written as DNA, the CDR3 is TGCGCCAGCAGCTCAGGGCGTATGAAGACCCAGTACTTC. Protein: CASSSGRMKTQYF.

The chain employs TRBV12-3 or TRBV12-4 and TRBJ2-2, with no clear D. The CDR3 is 13 amino acids. The V end lost 5 bases, the J end lost 4 bases, and 8 bases lay between the germline ends. The CDR3 here is CASSPPGTGELFF. The DNA of the CDR3 is TGTGCCAGCAGTCCCCCGGGCACCGGGGAGCTGTTTTTT.

The V call is TRBV3-1 (or the pseudogene TRBV3-2), the J call TRBJ2-1, with TRBD2 matching 7 bases. Germline assignment: CDR1 LGHDT and CDR2 YNNKEL (reference sequence). V dropped 3 bases and J dropped 0; count of bases not matched to a gene: 5. The length of the CDR3 is 16 residues. The CDR3 region is CASSQASGGSYNEQFF. The CDR3 bases are TGTGCCAGCAGCCAGGCTAGCGGAGGCTCCTACAATGAGCAGTTCTTC.

Only one count was recorded for this clone. The chain uses TRBV10-1 and TRBJ2-2; 8 positions agree with TRBD1. The CDR3 sequence is 19 residues long. V dropped 5 bases and J dropped 4; count of bases not matched to a gene: 18. Germline V CDR1 and CDR2: WNHNN, SYGVQD (reference sequence). The CDR3 DNA follows: TGCGCCAGCAGTCCCGGGACAGGCGAGGCTAGCGAGACCACCGGGGAGCTGTTTTTT. It is translated as CASSPGTGEASETTGELFF.

The gene calls are TRBV7-9 and TRBJ2-7, with 7 bases lining up with TRBD1. V lost 2 bases and J lost 3; bases outside the gene matches: 4. Germline CDR1 SEHNR, CDR2 FQNEAQ (reference sequence). CDR3 length equals 14 residues. For the CDR3, the DNA is TGTGCCAGCAGCTTAACGGGACAGAGCTACGAGCAGTACTTC. It specifies CASSLTGQSYEQYF.

CDR3 sequence: CSVVVSYEQYF. The CDR3 nucleotides read TGCAGCGTTGTGGTCTCCTACGAGCAGTACTTC. V gene TRBV29-1 combines with J gene TRBJ2-7; the D is unclear. The length of the CDR3 is 11 residues. V was pared by 4 bases and J by 0 bases, with 4 bases between. The germline gives CDR1 SQVTM, CDR2 ANQGSEA.

V is TRBV28 and J is TRBJ1-1, with 8 bases identical to TRBD1. Germline-derived CDR1 and CDR2 are MDHEN and SYDVKM. There are 15 residues in the CDR3. V trimming: 3 bases; J trimming: 6 bases; junction bases outside the gene matches: 9. In DNA form, the CDR3 reads TGTGCCAGCAGTTTGCCGACAGGGGAGTTGGCTGAAGCTTTCTTT. Encoded protein: CASSLPTGELAEAFF.

V is TRBV6-1 and J is TRBJ1-1; TRBD1 is a possible D gene (5 bases). This CDR3 has 18 amino acids. V lost 4 bases and J lost 0, with 21 bases in between. The germline V gene has CDR1 MNHNS and CDR2 SASEGT. Here the CDR3 reads CASSGGGYWGQMNTEAFF. The CDR3 nucleotides are TGTGCCAGCAGTGGCGGGGGATATTGGGGTCAGATGAACACTGAAGCTTTCTTT.

The chain has TRBV9 and TRBJ2-1; 7 positions match TRBD1. Germline assignment: CDR1 SGDLS and CDR2 YYNGEE. The CDR3 loop spans 15 amino acids. V lost 7 bases to trimming and J lost 0 bases; unmatched junction nucleotides: 7. CDR3 in amino acids: CASGAGGSSYNEQFF. The CDR3 coding sequence is TGTGCCAGCGGGGCAGGGGGAAGCTCCTACAATGAGCAGTTCTTC.

The chain uses TRBV18 and TRBJ2-7; 9 bases line up with TRBD2. Germline loops: CDR1 KGHSH, CDR2 LQKENI. V trimming: 2 bases; J trimming: 5 bases; junction bases outside the gene matches: 7. The CDR3 has 15 residues. The CDR3 DNA reads TGTGCCAGCTCACCAAGGGCGGGAGGGACCCACGAGCAGTACTTC. Translation: CASSPRAGGTHEQYF.

This chain joins TRBV21-1 and TRBJ1-2; the table's D call of TRBD1 was not tested on the DNA. TRBV21-1 is deemed a pseudogene. This CDR3 region has 19 residues. CDR3 region: CASSKSRAPRGGTVGGYTF. CDR3 nucleotides: TGTGCCAGCAGCAAATCTCGCGCCCCGCGAGGGGGCACCGTTGGAGGCTACACCTTC.

The V gene is TRBV3-1 (or the pseudogene TRBV3-2), the J gene TRBJ2-5; a weak D match, TRBD1 (5 bases). Germline V gives CDR1 LGHDT, CDR2 YNNKEL (reference sequence). The CDR3 length is 14 residues. Trimming removed 2 bases from V and 4 bases from J, with 11 bases in between. The CDR3 nucleotides read TGTGCCAGCAGCCAAAGGACAAGCAGAGAGACCCAGTACTTC. Translation: CASSQRTSRETQYF.

This clone was observed a few times. The gene calls are TRBV15 and TRBJ2-7, with D possibly TRBD1 on 6 matching bases. Trimming left V 0 bases short and J 4 bases short, with 7 bases between. Germline CDR1 LNHNV, CDR2 YYDKDF (reference sequence). CDR3 size: 13 residues. The CDR3 protein is CATSRDQGYEQYF. CDR3 sequence (DNA): TGTGCCACCAGCAGAGATCAGGGGTACGAGCAGTACTTC. The complete variable domain, with remaining parts taken from reference TRBV15 and TRBJ2-7, reads DAMVIQNPRYQVTQFGKPVTLSCSQTLNHNVMYWYQQKSSQAPKLLFHYYDKDFNNEADTPDNFQSRRPNTSFCFLDIRSPGLGDTAMYLCATSRDQGYEQYFGPGTRLTVT.

This clone came up a few times. The V gene is TRBV10-3, the J gene TRBJ1-1; possibly TRBD1 for D (5 bases). This CDR3 spans 13 amino acids. V was shortened by 11 bases and J by 6 bases, with 19 bases between the two germline ends. Germline V gene lookup returns CDR1 ENHRY and CDR2 SYGVKD. The CDR3 protein is CAASFQGVSEAFF. CDR3 in DNA: TGTGCCGCAAGTTTTCAGGGTGTTTCTGAAGCTTTCTTT.